This TCR beta chain was profiled in a study of tissue T cells after allogeneic stem cell transplantation. About the research overall: CD3+ T cells were flow-sorted when enough cells; otherwise DNA extracted directly.

Here immunoSEQ multiplex PCR was the method, and the copy in TCRdb shows in-frame clones only, minus some. The table shows about 26,000 clones, with around 90% occurring only once. The clonotype was recovered from an older male donor who later had graft-versus-host disease after an allogeneic stem cell transplant. The material was blood, obtained before transplantation.

CDR3 nucleotide sequence: TGTGCCAGCAGTCGGCCGGGACAGGGAGGCTACACCTTC. Amino acids: CASSRPGQGGYTF. The chain carries TRBV12-3 or TRBV12-4 and TRBJ1-2, with 9 bases fitting TRBD1. The V gene end was trimmed by 5 bases and the J gene end by 8 bases; junction bases not matched to a gene: 6. CDR3 length: 13 amino acids.